This entry lists 10 T cell receptor beta chains sequenced from one sample in a study of PD-1 blockade in classical Hodgkin lymphoma. Clones were read by immunoSEQ multiplex PCR, and TCRdb kept only the in-frame ones, dropping some. This table has 85,000 to 90,000 clones, about nine tenths appearing once. This sample's time point: cycle 4 day 1 (C4D1), after more than five weeks of nivolumab. Relapse was seen in all patients after autologous stem cell transplantation, and brentuximab vedotin exposure was variable. Source: peripheral blood mononuclear cells (PBMCs), taken before the fourth cycle of nivolumab. The origin of the receptors is a human donor with classical Hodgkin lymphoma.

The chain links TRBV7-6 to TRBJ1-5; D possibly corresponds to TRBD1 (5 bases). The CDR3 is 14 amino acids. Germline CDR1 reads SGHVS; CDR2 reads FNYEAQ. The V and J ends lost 1 base and 9 bases respectively, with 13 bases between them. DNA of the CDR3: TGTGCCAGCAGCTTAGGAGCAGGGCAGGTGCCCCAGCATTTT. Its translation is CASSLGAGQVPQHF.

The V and J genes are TRBV4-1 and TRBJ2-7; TRBD2 matches 13 bases. This CDR3 has 15 residues. Germline V gives CDR1 MGHRA, CDR2 YSYEKL. V shed 3 bases and J 2 bases; nucleotides not matched to a gene: 1. The CDR3 here is CASSHTSGGAYEQYF. The CDR3 nucleotides are TGCGCCAGCAGCCATACTAGCGGGGGGGCCTACGAGCAGTACTTC.

This sequence joins TRBV9 and TRBJ2-3, with TRBD2 identical over 11 bases. The V gene's germline CDR1 is SGDLS and CDR2 YYNGEE. V was clipped by 3 bases and J by 0 bases; unmatched bases: 9. The CDR3 consists of 18 residues. CDR3 sequence (DNA): TGTGCCAGCAGCGGTGGGGCTAGCGGGGGGACCAGCACAGATACGCAGTATTTT. Protein sequence: CASSGGASGGTSTDTQYF.

The CDR3 coding sequence is TGTGCCAGCAGCCGGACAGGGGATCAGCCCCAGCATTTT. Its translation is CASSRTGDQPQHF. This chain connects TRBV6-6 to TRBJ1-5, with TRBD1 matching over 9 bases. CDR3 length: 13 amino acids. V gave up 6 bases and J gave up 5 bases; unmatched junction bases: 2. Germline-derived CDR1 and CDR2 are MNHNY and SVGAGI (reference sequence).

J is TRBJ2-3 and V is TRBV4-2, with D perhaps TRBD1 (5 bases). Looked up from germline, CDR1 is LGHNA and CDR2 is YNFKEQ. CDR3 length: 18 residues. V was cut by 0 bases and J by 5 bases, with 21 bases left in between. The DNA of the CDR3 is TGTGCCAGCAGCCAAGAAGGGGCGGCATTCCCCACGGGAGATACGCAGTATTTT. It encodes CASSQEGAAFPTGDTQYF.

A single count supports this clone. The genes are TRBV7-2 and TRBJ1-2, with TRBD1 matching over 7 bases. Per germline, CDR1 SGHTA and CDR2 FQGNSA. The CDR3 has 14 residues. V lost 5 bases to trimming and J lost 6 bases; unmatched junction nucleotides: 9. CDR3: CASSPQVGGDGYTF. The CDR3 DNA reads TGTGCCAGCAGCCCCCAGGTAGGGGGCGATGGCTACACCTTC.

This clone turned up a few times. The chain uses TRBV27 and TRBJ1-6; 8 nucleotides agree with TRBD1. CDR1 and CDR2 from the germline V gene are MNHEY and SMNVEV (reference sequence). The CDR3 length is 16 residues. V lost 5 bases to trimming and J lost 9 bases; unmatched junction nucleotides: 12. For the CDR3, the DNA is TGTGCCAGCAGTCCCTTACCCGACAGGGGAGTTTCACCCCTCCACTTT. Translation: CASSPLPDRGVSPLHF.

This clone was observed once. The chain links TRBV7-9 to TRBJ2-2; D is perhaps TRBD2 (6 bases). The length of the CDR3 is 17 residues. Germline values: CDR1 SEHNR, CDR2 FQNEAQ (reference sequence). Trimming removed 3 bases at V and 0 bases at J, with 14 bases between. CDR3 sequence: CASSLSHGGANTGELFF. The DNA for the CDR3 is TGTGCCAGCAGCTTGTCCCACGGAGGGGCGAACACCGGGGAGCTGTTTTTT.

The chain combines TRBV7-2 with TRBJ1-2; perhaps TRBD1 as D (6 bases). The CDR3 totals 14 residues. V was clipped by 5 bases and J by 3 bases, with 13 bases between them. Germline CDR1 is SGHTA and CDR2 is FQGNSA. The CDR3 coding sequence is TGTGCCAGCAGCGCTACAGGGAGACACTATGGCTACACCTTC. It yields the protein CASSATGRHYGYTF. Together with reference TRBV7-2 and TRBJ1-2, the CDR3 gives the full variable domain: GAGVSQSPSNKVTEKGKDVELRCDPISGHTALYWYRQSLGQGLEFLIYFQGNSAPDKSGLPSDRFSAERTGGSVSTLTIQRTQQEDSAVYLCASSATGRHYGYTFGSGTRLTVV.

The chain carries TRBV7-9 and TRBJ1-1; D may be TRBD1 (5 bases). Germline V gene sequence: CDR1 SEHNR, CDR2 FQNEAQ (reference sequence). This CDR3 spans 15 amino acids. V lost 4 bases, J lost 3 bases, and 15 bases lay in between. Written as DNA, the CDR3 is TGTGCCAGCAGCTCGCCGGGACGGCGGGACACTGAAGCTTTCTTT. It specifies CASSSPGRRDTEAFF.